This is a list of T cell receptor beta chains from one sample in a study of T cell clones after liver transplantation. The data were produced by immunoSEQ multiplex PCR, yet TCRdb's version contains in-frame clones alone and is incomplete. Here the sample spans about 74,000 clones, roughly 80% being singletons. Sequenced here: CD4+ T cells from blood, sampled before liver transplant. The receptors derive from a human donor who received a liver transplant. The conserved cysteine and the conserved F or W are not part of the CDR3 here.

v_gene	j_gene	CDR3aa
TRBV27	TRBJ1-5	ASSLFAGRPQH
TRBV19	TRBJ1-5	ASSINRGVSNQPQH
TRBV5-6	TRBJ1-1	ASSLIGGGANTEAF
TRBV7-3	TRBJ1-2	ASSSYMARRGRLGDGYT
TRBV15	TRBJ1-5	ATSRTGSSEPQH
TRBV5-1	TRBJ2-1	ASKNMAGGSVSYNEQF
TRBV6-5	TRBJ2-4	ASSYMGTGQNIQY
TRBV18	TRBJ2-2	ASQGPIIGELF
TRBV7-9	TRBJ2-4	ASSPGGAWNIQY
TRBV10-3	TRBJ1-5	AISSGQNNQPQH
TRBV27	TRBJ1-1	ASTPYPPTGTEAF
TRBV30	TRBJ1-3	AWSVGGSGNTIY
TRBV18	TRBJ2-7	ASTISPIPEYEQY
TRBV5-1	TRBJ2-7	ASSLRGLAGGLSYEQY
TRBV5-1	TRBJ1-1	ASSVDGNTEAF
TRBV7-9	TRBJ2-1	ASSPKRDRGPPF
TRBV28	TRBJ2-7	ASEGQGNEQY
TRBV29-1	TRBJ1-3	SVNLRSGNTIY
TRBV6-5	TRBJ2-5	ASSYSGGGQETQY
TRBV7-9	TRBJ2-1	ASSKTGTGHNEQF
TRBV6-1	TRBJ2-7	ASSRLYEQY
TRBV27	TRBJ1-2	ASSSINPDRNYGYT
TRBV18	TRBJ2-2	ASSPLFGGTGELF
TRBV9	TRBJ2-2	ASSGQPGLAAGELF
TRBV2	TRBJ2-1	ASSERTYNEQF
TRBV30	TRBJ2-5	AWSGETQY
TRBV10-3	TRBJ2-1	AISGSLNNEQF
TRBV6-6	TRBJ2-7	ASNTGGIPYEQY
TRBV10-1	TRBJ2-3	ASSLAAGGTDTQY
TRBV6-5	TRBJ1-1	ASSYLPPRDTEAF
TRBV9	TRBJ2-7	ASSRRSGSNEQY
TRBV18	TRBJ1-1	ASSPPRDRGGTEAF
TRBV27	TRBJ1-1	ASSPHSPGNTEAF
TRBV5-1	TRBJ2-3	ASSSGTSVTDTQY
TRBV27	TRBJ2-7	ASIAGGPPYEQY
TRBV19	TRBJ1-2	ASSTTGLVTIRGYT
TRBV19	TRBJ1-4	ASRRTGLNEKLF
TRBV6-6	TRBJ1-4	ASSKPPPWEKLF
TRBV7-2	TRBJ2-7	ASSYFGAEQY
TRBV4-1	TRBJ2-7	ASSRSQGASYEQY
TRBV2	TRBJ2-3	ASSPHGDPSTDTQY
TRBV28	TRBJ2-5	ASSLYQETQY
TRBV5-1	TRBJ1-4	ASSLETGFEKLF
TRBV11-2	TRBJ2-7	ASSFASGRNEQY
TRBV29-1	TRBJ1-1	SVVTHRGGNTEAF
TRBV2	TRBJ2-3	ASSERGNTQY
TRBV5-6	TRBJ2-3	ASSSLGGGADTQY
TRBV10-1	TRBJ2-5	ASSESEARETQY
TRBV4-1	TRBJ2-7	ASSQALTGQGASLEQY
TRBV6-5	TRBJ1-5	ASSRLGRGNQPQH
TRBV6-1	TRBJ2-2	ASRASGGFTGELF
TRBV2	TRBJ1-3	ASSEVVDTIY
TRBV21-1	TRBJ1-1	ASSECPLSLLNTEAF
TRBV5-4	TRBJ2-1	ASSSGAGTHSRF
TRBV25-1	TRBJ2-2	ASSDPGQGLGELF
TRBV5-1	TRBJ2-3	ASSGTSGALVTDTQY
TRBV2	TRBJ2-2	ASSELGRDTGELF